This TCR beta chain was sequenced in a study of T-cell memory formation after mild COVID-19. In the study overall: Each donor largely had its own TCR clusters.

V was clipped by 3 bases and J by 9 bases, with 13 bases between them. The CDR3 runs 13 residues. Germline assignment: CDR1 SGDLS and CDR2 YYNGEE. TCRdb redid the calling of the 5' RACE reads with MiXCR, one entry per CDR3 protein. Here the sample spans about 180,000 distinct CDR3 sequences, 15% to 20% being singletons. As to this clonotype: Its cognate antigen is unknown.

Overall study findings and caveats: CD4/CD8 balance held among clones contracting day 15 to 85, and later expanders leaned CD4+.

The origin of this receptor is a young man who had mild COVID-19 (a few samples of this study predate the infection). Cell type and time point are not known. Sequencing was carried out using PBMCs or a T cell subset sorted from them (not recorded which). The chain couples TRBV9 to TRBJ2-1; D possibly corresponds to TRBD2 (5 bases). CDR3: CASSGGPPGEQFF. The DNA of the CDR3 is TGTGCCAGCAGCGGAGGGCCCCCCGGTGAGCAGTTCTTC.